The next 11 T cell receptor beta chains were all read from a single sample in a study of shared clonotypes between healthy human individuals. Profiled with immunoSEQ multiplex PCR; TCRdb holds only in-frame clones, not every one. The table includes more than 2,000,000 clones, more than 80% detected once. Sequences were obtained from naive CD4+ T cells sorted from blood. Regarding subset: CD45RA+ positively selected. Receptor source: a man between 18 and 35 years old in good health.

The chain recombines TRBV5-5 with TRBJ2-7; 9 bases are shared with TRBD1. J gave up 5 bases and V 4 bases, and 10 bases lay outside the gene matches. Germline loops: CDR1 SGHKS, CDR2 YYEKEE (reference sequence). This CDR3 is 15 amino acids long. The CDR3 coding sequence is TGTGCCAGCAGCGGGGGTGGGACAGGGATCCACGAGCAGTACTTC. Its protein product is CASSGGGTGIHEQYF.

V is TRBV11-2 and J is TRBJ1-2; maybe TRBD1 (6 bases). The V gene's germline CDR1 is SGHAT and CDR2 FQNNGV. V lost 5 bases to trimming and J lost 7 bases, with 17 bases between them. The CDR3 spans 14 residues. CDR3 bases: TGTGCCAGCAGCGGCACTACAGGGCTGGGTGGCTACACCTTC. The encoded protein is CASSGTTGLGGYTF. The full variable domain, rest sourced from reference TRBV11-2 and TRBJ1-2, is EAGVAQSPRYKIIEKRQSVAFWCNPISGHATLYWYQQILGQGPKLLIQFQNNGVVDDSQLPKDRFSAERLKGVDSTLKIQPAKLEDSAVYLCASSGTTGLGGYTFGSGTRLTVV.

As for this clone: The sample contains more than one DNA sequence encoding this CDR3. This chain uses TRBV5-1 with TRBJ1-1; D call uncertain. Germline loops: CDR1 SGHRS, CDR2 YFSETQ. The CDR3 runs 13 residues. Trimming took 2 bases from V and 1 from J, leaving 6 bases between them. The CDR3 reads CASSFRENTEAFF. The CDR3, as DNA: TGCGCCAGCAGCTTCCGGGAGAACACTGAAGCTTTCTTT.

This chain uses TRBV6-6 with TRBJ2-1, with TRBD2 matching 10 bases. V shed 8 bases and J 10 bases; nucleotides not matched to a gene: 11. The CDR3 runs 14 residues. Per germline, CDR1 MNHNY and CDR2 SVGAGI (reference sequence). The CDR3 nucleotides are TGTGCCAGCTGCGGGGCTAGCGGGGGATGGGAGCAGTTCTTC. Translation gives CASCGASGGWEQFF.

The V and J genes are TRBV7-8 and TRBJ2-1, with 8 bases matching TRBD1. CDR1 is SGHVS, CDR2 FQNEAQ, per germline. The CDR3 consists of 12 residues. The junction had 7 bases not matched to a gene; V was cut back by 3 bases and J by 15 bases. CDR3 nucleotide sequence: TGTGCCAGCAGCTTGCAGGGGGCCTACAGGTTCTTC. Translating gives CASSLQGAYRFF.

The V gene is TRBV20-1, the J gene TRBJ2-4; D not resolved. This CDR3 is 11 amino acids long. Germline CDR1 reads DFQATT; CDR2 reads SNEGSKA (reference sequence). Trimming pared 1 base from V and 8 bases from J, leaving 6 bases between. CDR3 in amino acids: CSARGLDIQYF. In DNA, the CDR3 is TGCAGTGCTAGAGGGCTTGACATTCAGTACTTC.

This clone was seen more than once but under ten times. The identical CDR3 is also encoded by other nucleotide sequences in the sample. The rearrangement links TRBV6-1 to TRBJ2-3; D possibly corresponds to TRBD1 (5 bases). Germline values: CDR1 MNHNS, CDR2 SASEGT. The CDR3 consists of 13 residues. Trimming pared 2 bases from V and 4 bases from J, leaving 7 bases between. The CDR3 coding sequence is TGTGCCAGCAGTGAACAGGGTGCAGATACGCAGTATTTT. It encodes CASSEQGADTQYF.

DNA of the CDR3: TGTGCCAGCAGCGAGGGGGCGGGGACAGGGGTACTCTCTGGGGCCAACGTCCTGACTTTC. Translating it yields CASSEGAGTGVLSGANVLTF. V usage is TRBV9 and J usage is TRBJ2-6; 10 bases map to TRBD1. The CDR3 is 20 amino acids. Looked up from germline, CDR1 is SGDLS and CDR2 is YYNGEE. The trim removed 3 bases at V and 0 bases at J, leaving 12 bases unmatched.

V and J are TRBV5-4 and TRBJ2-5; TRBD1 matches at 9 bases. The junction had 3 bases not matched to a gene; V was cut back by 0 bases and J by 0 bases. The germline V gene encodes CDR1 SGHNT and CDR2 YYREEE (reference sequence). The CDR3 contains 16 residues. The CDR3 protein is CASSLGGTGYQETQYF. CDR3 sequence (DNA): TGTGCCAGCAGCTTGGGAGGGACAGGGTACCAAGAGACCCAGTACTTC.

The J gene is TRBJ2-4, the V gene TRBV4-3; 9 nucleotides agree with TRBD1. V was clipped by 3 bases and J by 1 base; unmatched bases: 7. The germline V gene has CDR1 LGHNA and CDR2 YSLEER. The CDR3 spans 17 residues. CDR3 region: CASSQDRGEVAKNIQYF. The CDR3 coding sequence is TGCGCCAGCAGCCAGGACAGGGGTGAGGTGGCCAAAAACATTCAGTACTTC.

The V and J genes are TRBV6-1 and TRBJ2-4; D gene ambiguous. Trimming removed 1 base from V and 2 bases from J, with 3 bases in between. Germline CDR1 MNHNS, CDR2 SASEGT. This CDR3 has 13 residues. CDR3 region: CASSEVPKNIQYF. Written as DNA, the CDR3 is TGTGCCAGCAGTGAAGTGCCCAAAAACATTCAGTACTTC.